The clone carrying this T cell receptor (beta chain) has only one observation. As originally analysed: Amplification of reference gene primers provided the estimated nucleated cell counts. Repertoires were generated with immunoSEQ multiplex PCR, while TCRdb's copy carries only in-frame clones and drops some. V and J calls and clone size are copied from that table; D and trimming were computed from the DNA. The sample includes hundreds of thousands of clones, approximately 80% of them seen just once. This specimen comes from a study of blood T cell repertoires in COVID-19. Per germline, CDR1 SEHNR and CDR2 FQNEAQ (reference sequence). This CDR3 is built from 15 residues. The ends lost 5 bases at V and 5 bases at J; junction bases unmatched: 11.

The sample comprised peripheral blood. This chain links TRBV7-9 with TRBJ2-5; 7 bases are shared with TRBD2. The TCR comes from a man at least 80 years old with acute or convalescent COVID-19. CDR3 amino acids: CASSGQGAGKETQYF. Written as DNA, the CDR3 is TGTGCCAGCAGCGGTCAGGGAGCGGGGAAGGAGACCCAGTACTTC.